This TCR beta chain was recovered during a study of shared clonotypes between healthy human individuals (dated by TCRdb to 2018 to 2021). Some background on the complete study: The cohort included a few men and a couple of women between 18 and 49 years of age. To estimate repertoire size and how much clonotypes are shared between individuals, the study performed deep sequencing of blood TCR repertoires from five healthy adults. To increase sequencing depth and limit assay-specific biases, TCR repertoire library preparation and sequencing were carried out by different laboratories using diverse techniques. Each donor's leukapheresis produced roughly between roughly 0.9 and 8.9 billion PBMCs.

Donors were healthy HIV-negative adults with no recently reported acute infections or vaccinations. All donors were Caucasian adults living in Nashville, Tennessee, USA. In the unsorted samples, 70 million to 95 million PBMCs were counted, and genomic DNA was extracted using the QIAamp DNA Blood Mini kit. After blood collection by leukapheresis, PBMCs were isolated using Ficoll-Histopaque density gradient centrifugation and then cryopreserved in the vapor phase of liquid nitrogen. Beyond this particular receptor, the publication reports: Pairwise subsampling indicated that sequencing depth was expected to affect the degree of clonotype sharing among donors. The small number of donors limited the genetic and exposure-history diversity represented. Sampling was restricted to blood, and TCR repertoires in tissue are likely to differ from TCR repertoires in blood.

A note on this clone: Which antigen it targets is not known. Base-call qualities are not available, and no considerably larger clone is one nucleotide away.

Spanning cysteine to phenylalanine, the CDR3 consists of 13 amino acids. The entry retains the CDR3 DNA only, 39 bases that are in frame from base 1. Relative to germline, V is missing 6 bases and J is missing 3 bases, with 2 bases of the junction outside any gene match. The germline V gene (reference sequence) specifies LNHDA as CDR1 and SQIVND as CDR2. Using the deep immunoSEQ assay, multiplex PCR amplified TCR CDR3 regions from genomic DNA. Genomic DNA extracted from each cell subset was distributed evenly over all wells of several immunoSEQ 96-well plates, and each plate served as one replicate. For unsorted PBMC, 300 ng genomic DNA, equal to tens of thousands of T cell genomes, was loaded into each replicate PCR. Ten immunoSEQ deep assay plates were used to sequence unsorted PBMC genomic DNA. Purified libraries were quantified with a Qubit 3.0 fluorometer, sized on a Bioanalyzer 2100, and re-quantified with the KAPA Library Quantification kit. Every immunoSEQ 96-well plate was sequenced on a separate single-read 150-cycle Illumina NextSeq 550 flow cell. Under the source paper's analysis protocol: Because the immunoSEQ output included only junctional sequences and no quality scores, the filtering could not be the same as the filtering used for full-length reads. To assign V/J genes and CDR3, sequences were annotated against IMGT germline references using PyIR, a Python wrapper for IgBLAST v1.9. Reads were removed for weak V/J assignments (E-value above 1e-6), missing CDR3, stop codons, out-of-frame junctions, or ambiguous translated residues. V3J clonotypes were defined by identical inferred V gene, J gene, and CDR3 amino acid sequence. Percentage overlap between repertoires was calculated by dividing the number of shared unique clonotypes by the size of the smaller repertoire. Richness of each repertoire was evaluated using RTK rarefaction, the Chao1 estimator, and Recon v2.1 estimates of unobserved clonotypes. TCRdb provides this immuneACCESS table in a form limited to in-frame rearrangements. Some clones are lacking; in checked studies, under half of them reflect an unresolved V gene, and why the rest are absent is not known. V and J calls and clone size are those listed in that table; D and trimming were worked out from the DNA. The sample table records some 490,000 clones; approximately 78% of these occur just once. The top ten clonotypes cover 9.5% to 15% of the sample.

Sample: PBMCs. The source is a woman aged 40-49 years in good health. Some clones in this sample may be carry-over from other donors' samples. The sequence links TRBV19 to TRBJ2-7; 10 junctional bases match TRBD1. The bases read TGTGCCAGTAGGGGGACAGGGGTCTACGAGCAGTACTTC. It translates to CASRGTGVYEQYF.